This TCR beta chain was captured by sequencing in a study of PD-1 blockade in classical Hodgkin lymphoma. On the study more broadly: Patients had nivolumab dosed at 3 mg/kg, delivered intravenously every 2 weeks. Points from the study as a whole: With CD4+ cells, TCR diversity rose significantly by C4D1, but not with CD8+ cells. Newly diagnosed patients had diversity similar to the baseline diversity of complete responders.

Profiled with immunoSEQ multiplex PCR; TCRdb holds only in-frame clones, not every one. Of nearly 25,000 clones in the sample, roughly three quarters were seen once. The CDR3 sequence is 16 residues long. V shed 0 bases and J 4 bases; nucleotides not matched to a gene: 8. Germline loops: CDR1 SNHLY, CDR2 FYNNEI. Brentuximab vedotin exposure varied among the patients, all of whom had relapsed after autologous stem cell transplantation. Relative to its sample, this clone is medium-sized. Its target is not known. This receptor was obtained from a human donor with classical Hodgkin lymphoma. Here the sequenced sample was peripheral blood mononuclear cells (PBMCs), taken at baseline. This chain connects TRBV2 to TRBJ1-1, with TRBD1 identical over 7 bases. The DNA of the CDR3 is TGTGCCAGCAGTGAAGCCATACAGGGGATGGCCACTGAAGCTTTCTTT. It is translated as CASSEAIQGMATEAFF.